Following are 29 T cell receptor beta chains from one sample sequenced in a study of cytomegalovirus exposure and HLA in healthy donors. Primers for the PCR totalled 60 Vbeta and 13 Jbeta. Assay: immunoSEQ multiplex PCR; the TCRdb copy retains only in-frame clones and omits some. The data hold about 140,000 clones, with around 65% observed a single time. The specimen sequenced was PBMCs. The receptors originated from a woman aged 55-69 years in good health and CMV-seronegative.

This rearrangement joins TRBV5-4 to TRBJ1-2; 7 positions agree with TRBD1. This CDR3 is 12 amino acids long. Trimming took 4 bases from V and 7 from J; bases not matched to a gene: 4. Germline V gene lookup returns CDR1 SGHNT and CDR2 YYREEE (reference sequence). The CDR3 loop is CASSRDSFGYTF. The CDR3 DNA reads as TGTGCCAGCAGCCGGGACAGTTTTGGCTACACCTTC.

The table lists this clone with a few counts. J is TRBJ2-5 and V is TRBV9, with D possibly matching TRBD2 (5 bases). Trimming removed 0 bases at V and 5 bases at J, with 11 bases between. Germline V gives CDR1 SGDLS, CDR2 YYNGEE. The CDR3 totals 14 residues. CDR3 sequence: CASSVDFPGETQYF. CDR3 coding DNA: TGTGCCAGCAGCGTAGACTTCCCGGGGGAGACCCAGTACTTC.

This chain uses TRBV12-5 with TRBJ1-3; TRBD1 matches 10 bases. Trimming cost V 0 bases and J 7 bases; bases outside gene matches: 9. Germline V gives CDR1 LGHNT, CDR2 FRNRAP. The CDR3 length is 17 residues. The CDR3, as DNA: TGTGCTAGTGGTTTGGTGACCGGGACAGGGGCTCTGAACACCATATATTTT. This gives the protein CASGLVTGTGALNTIYF.

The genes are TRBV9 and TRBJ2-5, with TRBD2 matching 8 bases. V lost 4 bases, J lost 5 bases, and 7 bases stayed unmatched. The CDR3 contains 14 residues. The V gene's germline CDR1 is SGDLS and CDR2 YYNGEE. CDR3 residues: CASSSGGIGETQYF. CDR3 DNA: TGTGCCAGCAGCTCGGGAGGGATCGGGGAGACCCAGTACTTC. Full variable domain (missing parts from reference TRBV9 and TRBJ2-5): DSGVTQTPKHLITATGQRVTLRCSPRSGDLSVYWYQQSLDQGLQFLIQYYNGEERAKGNILERFSAQQFPDLHSELNLSSLELGDSALYFCASSSGGIGETQYFGPGTRLLVL.

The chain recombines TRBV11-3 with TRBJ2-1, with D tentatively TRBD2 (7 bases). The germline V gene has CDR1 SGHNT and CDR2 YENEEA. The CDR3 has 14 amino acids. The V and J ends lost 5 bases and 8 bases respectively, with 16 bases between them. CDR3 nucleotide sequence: TGTGCCAGCAGCCCTAAGGAGGGGGGGCATGAGCAGTTCTTC. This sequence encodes CASSPKEGGHEQFF.

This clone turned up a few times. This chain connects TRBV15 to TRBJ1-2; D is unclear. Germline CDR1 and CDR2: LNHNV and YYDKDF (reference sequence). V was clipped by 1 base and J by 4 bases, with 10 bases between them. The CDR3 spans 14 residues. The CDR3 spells CATSRGTEIYGYTF. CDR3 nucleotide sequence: TGTGCCACCAGCAGAGGCACAGAGATCTATGGCTACACCTTC.

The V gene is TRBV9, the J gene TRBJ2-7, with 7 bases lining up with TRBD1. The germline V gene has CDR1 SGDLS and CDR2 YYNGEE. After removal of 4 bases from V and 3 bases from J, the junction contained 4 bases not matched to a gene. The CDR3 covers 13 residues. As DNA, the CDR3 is TGTGCCAGCAGCCCCCGGGACAGCTACGAGCAGTACTTC. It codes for CASSPRDSYEQYF.

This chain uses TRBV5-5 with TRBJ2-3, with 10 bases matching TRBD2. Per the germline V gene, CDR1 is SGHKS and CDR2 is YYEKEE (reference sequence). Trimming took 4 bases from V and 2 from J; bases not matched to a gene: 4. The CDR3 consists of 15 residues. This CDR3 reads CASSPGLAVTDTQYF. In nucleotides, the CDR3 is TGTGCCAGCAGCCCTGGACTAGCGGTCACAGATACGCAGTATTTT.

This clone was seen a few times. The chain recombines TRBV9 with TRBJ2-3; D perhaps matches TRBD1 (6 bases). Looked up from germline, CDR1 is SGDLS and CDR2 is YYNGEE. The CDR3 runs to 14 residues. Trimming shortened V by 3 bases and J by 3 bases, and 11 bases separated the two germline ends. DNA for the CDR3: TGTGCCAGCAGCGAACAGGGTAGGACAGATACGCAGTATTTT. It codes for CASSEQGRTDTQYF.

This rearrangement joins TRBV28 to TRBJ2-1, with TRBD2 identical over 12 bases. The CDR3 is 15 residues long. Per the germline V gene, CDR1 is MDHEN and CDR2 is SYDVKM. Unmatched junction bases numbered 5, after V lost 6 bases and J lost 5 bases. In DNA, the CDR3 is TGTGCCAGCAGGGCGGGACTAGCGGGTCACAATGAGCAGTTCTTC. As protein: CASRAGLAGHNEQFF. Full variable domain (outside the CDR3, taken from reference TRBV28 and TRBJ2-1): DVKVTQSSRYLVKRTGEKVFLECVQDMDHENMFWYRQDPGLGLRLIYFSYDVKMKEKGDIPEGYSVSREKKERFSLILESASTNQTSMYLCASRAGLAGHNEQFFGPGTRLTVL.

The DNA for the CDR3 is TGCGCCAGCAGCTTGGAGGGGGCACCCACAGATACGCAGTATTTT. Translated, it gives CASSLEGAPTDTQYF. J is TRBJ2-3 and V is TRBV5-1; 7 bases fit TRBD1. Trimming at V came to 0 bases and at J to 2 bases, leaving 3 bases not matched to a gene. Germline assignment: CDR1 SGHRS and CDR2 YFSETQ. This CDR3 spans 15 amino acids.

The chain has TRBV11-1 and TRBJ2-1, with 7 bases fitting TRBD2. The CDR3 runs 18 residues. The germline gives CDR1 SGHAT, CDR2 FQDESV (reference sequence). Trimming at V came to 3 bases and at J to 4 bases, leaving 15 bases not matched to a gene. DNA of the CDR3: TGTGCCAGCAGCTTTCCCAGGAGGGAGGGTTTACGGTACAATGAGCAGTTCTTC. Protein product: CASSFPRREGLRYNEQFF.

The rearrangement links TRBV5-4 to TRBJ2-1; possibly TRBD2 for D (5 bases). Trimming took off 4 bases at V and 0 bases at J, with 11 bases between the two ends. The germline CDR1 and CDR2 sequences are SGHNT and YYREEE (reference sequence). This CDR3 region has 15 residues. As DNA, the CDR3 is TGTGCCAGCAGCCCCGCGGGCTACTCCTACAATGAGCAGTTCTTC. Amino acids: CASSPAGYSYNEQFF. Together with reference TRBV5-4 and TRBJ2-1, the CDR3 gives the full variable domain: ETGVTQSPTHLIKTRGQQVTLRCSSQSGHNTVSWYQQALGQGPQFIFQYYREEENGRGNFPPRFSGLQFPNYSSELNVNALELDDSALYLCASSPAGYSYNEQFFGPGTRLTVL.

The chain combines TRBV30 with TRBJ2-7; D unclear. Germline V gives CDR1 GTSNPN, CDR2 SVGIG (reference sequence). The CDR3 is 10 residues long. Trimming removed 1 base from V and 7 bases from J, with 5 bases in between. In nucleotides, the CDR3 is TGTGCCTGGAGTGAGGAGGAGCAGTACTTC. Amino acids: CAWSEEEQYF.

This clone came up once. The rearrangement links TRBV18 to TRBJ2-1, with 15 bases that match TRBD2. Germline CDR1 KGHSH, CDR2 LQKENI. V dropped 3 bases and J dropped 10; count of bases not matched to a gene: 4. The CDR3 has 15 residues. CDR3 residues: CASSPRTSGRDEQFF. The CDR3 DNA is TGTGCCAGCTCACCTCGGACTAGCGGGAGGGACGAGCAGTTCTTC.

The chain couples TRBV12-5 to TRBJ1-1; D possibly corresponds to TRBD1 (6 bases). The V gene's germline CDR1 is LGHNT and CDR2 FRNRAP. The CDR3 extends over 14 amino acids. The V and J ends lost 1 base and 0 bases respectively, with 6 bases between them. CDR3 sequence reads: CASGLGTVNTEAFF. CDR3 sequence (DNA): TGTGCTAGTGGTTTGGGGACAGTGAACACTGAAGCTTTCTTT.

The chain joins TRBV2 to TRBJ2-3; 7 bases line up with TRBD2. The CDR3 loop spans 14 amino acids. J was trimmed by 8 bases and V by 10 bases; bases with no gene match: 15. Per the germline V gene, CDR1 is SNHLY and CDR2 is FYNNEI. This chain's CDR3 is CATLSIAGRLTQYF. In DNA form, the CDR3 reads TGTGCCACCCTCAGCATAGCGGGTCGTCTTACGCAGTATTTT. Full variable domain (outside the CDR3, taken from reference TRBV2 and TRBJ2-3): EPEVTQTPSHQVTQMGQEVILRCVPISNHLYFYWYRQILGQKVEFLVSFYNNEISEKSEIFDDQFSVERPDGSNFTLKIRSTKLEDSAMYFCATLSIAGRLTQYFGPGTRLTVL.

The CDR3, as DNA: TGCGCCAGCAGCCCCGGACAGGGGGCTTCAAACTATGGCTACACCTTC. Its protein product is CASSPGQGASNYGYTF. The chain is built from TRBV4-1 and TRBJ1-2, with 11 bases lining up with TRBD1. Germline V lookup: CDR1 MGHRA, CDR2 YSYEKL. This CDR3 comprises 16 residues. Trimming removed 4 bases from V and 2 bases from J; junction bases left unmatched: 6.

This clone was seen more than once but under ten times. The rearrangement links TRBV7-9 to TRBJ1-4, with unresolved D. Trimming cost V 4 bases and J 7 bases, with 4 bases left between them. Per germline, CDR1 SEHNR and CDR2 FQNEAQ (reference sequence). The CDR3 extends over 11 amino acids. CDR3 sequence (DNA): TGTGCCAGCAGCTCCTTTGAAAAACTGTTTTTT. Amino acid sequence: CASSSFEKLFF. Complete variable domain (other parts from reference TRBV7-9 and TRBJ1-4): DTGVSQNPRHKITKRGQNVTFRCDPISEHNRLYWYRQTLGQGPEFLTYFQNEAQLEKSRLLSDRFSAERPKGSFSTLEIQRTEQGDSAMYLCASSSFEKLFFGSGTQLSVL.

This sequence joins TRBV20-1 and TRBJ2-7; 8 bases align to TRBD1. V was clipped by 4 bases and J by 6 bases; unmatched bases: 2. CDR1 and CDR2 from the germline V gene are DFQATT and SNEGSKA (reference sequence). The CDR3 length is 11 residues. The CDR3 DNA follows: TGCAGTGCTACCGACAGGGGCGAGCAGTACTTC. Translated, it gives CSATDRGEQYF.

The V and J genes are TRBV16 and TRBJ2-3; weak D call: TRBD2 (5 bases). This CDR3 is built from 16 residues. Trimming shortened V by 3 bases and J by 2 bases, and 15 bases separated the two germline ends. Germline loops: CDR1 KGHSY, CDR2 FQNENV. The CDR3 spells CASSHLVGGLTDTQYF. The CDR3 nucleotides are TGTGCCAGCAGCCACCTTGTGGGCGGACTCACAGATACGCAGTATTTT.

The CDR3: CASWGGLGETQYF. The CDR3 DNA follows: TGTGCCAGTTGGGGGGGGCTTGGAGAGACCCAGTACTTC. This chain connects TRBV19 to TRBJ2-5; D possibly corresponds to TRBD2 (7 bases). The V end was cut by 8 bases, the J end by 4 bases, with 14 bases between. The CDR3 has 13 residues. The germline V gene has CDR1 LNHDA and CDR2 SQIVND (reference sequence).

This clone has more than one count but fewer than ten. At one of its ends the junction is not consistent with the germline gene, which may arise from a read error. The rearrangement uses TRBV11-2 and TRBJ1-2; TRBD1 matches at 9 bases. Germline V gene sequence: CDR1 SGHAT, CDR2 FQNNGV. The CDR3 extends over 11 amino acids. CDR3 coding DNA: TGTGCCAGCAGCTTAGGGACAGGGGAATCCTTC. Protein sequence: CASSLGTGESF.

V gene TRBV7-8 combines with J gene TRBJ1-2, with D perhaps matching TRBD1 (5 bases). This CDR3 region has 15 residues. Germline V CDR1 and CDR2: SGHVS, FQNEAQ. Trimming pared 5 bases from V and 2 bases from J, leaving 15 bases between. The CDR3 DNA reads TGTGCCAGCAGCCCCCCGGGGGGGGAGAACTATGGCTACACCTTC. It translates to CASSPPGGENYGYTF.

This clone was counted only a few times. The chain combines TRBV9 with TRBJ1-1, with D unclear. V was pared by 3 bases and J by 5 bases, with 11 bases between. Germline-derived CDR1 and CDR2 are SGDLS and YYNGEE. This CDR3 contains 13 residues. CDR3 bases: TGTGCCAGCAGCGCAGGCAGAGGGACTGAAGCTTTCTTT. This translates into CASSAGRGTEAFF.

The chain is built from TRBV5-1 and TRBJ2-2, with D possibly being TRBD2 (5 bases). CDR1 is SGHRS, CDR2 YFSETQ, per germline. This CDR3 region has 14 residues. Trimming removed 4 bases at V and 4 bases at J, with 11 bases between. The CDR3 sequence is CASSAETITGELFF. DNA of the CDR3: TGCGCCAGCAGCGCCGAGACTATCACCGGGGAGCTGTTTTTT. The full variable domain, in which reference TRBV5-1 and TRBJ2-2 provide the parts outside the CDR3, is KAGVTQTPRYLIKTRGQQVTLSCSPISGHRSVSWYQQTPGQGLQFLFEYFSETQRNKGNFPGRFSGRQFSNSRSEMNVSTLELGDSALYLCASSAETITGELFFGEGSRLTVL.

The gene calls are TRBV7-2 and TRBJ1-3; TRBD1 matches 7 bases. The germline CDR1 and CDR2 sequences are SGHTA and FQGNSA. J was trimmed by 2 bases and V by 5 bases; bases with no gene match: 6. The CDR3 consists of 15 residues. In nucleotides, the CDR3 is TGTGCCAGCAGCACGGACAGGACGCCTGGAAACACCATATATTTT. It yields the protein CASSTDRTPGNTIYF.

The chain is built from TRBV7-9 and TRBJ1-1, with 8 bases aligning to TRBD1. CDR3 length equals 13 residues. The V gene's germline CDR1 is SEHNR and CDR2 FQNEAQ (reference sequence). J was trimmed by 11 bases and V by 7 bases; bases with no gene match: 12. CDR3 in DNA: TGTGCCAGCACCGTAGGACAGGGTTTGGATGCTTTCTTT. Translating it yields CASTVGQGLDAFF.

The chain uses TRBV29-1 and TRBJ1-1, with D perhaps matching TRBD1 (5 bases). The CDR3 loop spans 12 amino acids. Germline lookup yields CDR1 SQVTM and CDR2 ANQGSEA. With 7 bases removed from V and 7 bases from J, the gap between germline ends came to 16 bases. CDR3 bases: TGCAGCGCCAAGGACACCGTCAGTGAAGCTTTCTTT. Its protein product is CSAKDTVSEAFF.